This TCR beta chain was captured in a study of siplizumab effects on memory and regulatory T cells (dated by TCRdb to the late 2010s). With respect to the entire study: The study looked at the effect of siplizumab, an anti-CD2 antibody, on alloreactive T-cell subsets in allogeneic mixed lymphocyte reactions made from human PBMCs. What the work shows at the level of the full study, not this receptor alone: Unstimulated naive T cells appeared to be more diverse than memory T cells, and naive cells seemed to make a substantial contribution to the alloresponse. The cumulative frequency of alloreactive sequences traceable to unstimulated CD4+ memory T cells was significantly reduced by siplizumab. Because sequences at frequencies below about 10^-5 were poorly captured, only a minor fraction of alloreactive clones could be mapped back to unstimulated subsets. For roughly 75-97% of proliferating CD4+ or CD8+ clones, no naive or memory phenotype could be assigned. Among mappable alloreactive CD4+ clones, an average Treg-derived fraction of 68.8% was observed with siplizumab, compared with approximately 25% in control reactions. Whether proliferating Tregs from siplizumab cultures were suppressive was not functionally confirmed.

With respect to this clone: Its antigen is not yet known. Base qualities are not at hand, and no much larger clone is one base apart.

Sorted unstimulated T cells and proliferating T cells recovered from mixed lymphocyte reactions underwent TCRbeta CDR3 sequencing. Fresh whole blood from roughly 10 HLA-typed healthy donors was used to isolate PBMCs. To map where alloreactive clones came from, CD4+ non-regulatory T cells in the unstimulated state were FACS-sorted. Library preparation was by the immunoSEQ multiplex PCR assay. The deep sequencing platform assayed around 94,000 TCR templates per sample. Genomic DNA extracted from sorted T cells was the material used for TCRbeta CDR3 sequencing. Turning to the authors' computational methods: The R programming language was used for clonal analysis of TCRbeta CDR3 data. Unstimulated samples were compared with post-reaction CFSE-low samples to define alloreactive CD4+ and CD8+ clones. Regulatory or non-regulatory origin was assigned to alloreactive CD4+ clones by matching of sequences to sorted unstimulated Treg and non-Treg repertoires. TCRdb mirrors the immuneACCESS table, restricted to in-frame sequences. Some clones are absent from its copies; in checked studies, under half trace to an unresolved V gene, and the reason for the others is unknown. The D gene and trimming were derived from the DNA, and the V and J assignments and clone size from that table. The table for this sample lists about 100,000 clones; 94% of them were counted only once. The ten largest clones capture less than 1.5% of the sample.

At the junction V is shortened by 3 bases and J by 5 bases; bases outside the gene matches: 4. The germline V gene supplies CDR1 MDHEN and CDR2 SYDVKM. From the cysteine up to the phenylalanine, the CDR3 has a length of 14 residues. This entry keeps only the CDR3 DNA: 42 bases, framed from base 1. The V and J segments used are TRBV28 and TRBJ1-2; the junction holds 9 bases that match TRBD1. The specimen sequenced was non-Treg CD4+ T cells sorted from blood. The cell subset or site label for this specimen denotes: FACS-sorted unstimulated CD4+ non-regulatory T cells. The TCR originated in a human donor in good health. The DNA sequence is TGTGCCAGCAGTTTGGGACAGGGAGGTTATGGCTACACCTTC. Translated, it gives CASSLGQGGYGYTF.